This T cell receptor (beta chain) was identified during a study of blood T cell repertoires in COVID-19. Study as a whole: Spain, Italy and the United States supplied samples that represented acute and convalescent COVID-19. PBMCs, B-cell-depleted T cells, or T cells provided the cDNA or gDNA that made up the material.

Germline V gene lookup returns CDR1 MNHEY and CDR2 SVGAGI. V was pared by 2 bases and J by 7 bases, with 5 bases of the junction left unmatched. The CDR3 totals 15 residues. The authors' processing: Reference gene primer amplification yielded estimated nucleated cell counts. Assay used: immunoSEQ multiplex PCR; TCRdb lists only in-frame clones, some missing. Clonal size and the V and J genes are those of that table, whereas D and trimming came from the DNA. The data contain under 25,000 clones, 87% of them singletons. This clone occurred a few times. The TCR comes from a human donor with active COVID-19. The donor label of this sample is uncertain. The specimen was peripheral blood. The chain links TRBV6-5 to TRBJ2-2; 9 nucleotides line up with TRBD1. CDR3 sequence reads: CASSYDRGRVGELFF. CDR3 coding DNA: TGTGCCAGCAGTTACGACAGGGGGAGGGTCGGGGAGCTGTTTTTT.